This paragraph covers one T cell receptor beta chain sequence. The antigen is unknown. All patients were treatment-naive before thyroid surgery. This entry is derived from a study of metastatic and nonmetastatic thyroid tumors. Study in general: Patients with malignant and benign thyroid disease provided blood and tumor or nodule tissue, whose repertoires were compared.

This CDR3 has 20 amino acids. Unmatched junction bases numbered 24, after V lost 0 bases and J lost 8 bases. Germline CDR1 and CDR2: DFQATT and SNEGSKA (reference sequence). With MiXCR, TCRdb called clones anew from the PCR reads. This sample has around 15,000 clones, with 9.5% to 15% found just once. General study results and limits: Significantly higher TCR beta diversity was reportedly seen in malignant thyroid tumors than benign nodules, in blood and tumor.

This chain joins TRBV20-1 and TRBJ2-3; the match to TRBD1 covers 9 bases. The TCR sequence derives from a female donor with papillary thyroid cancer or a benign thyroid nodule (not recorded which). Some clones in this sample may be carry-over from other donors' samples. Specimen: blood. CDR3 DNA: TGCAGTGCTAGAGATTCCTGGACAGGGGATCCGACGGGGTTAGTAGGTACGCAGTATTTT. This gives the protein CSARDSWTGDPTGLVGTQYF.